This TCR beta chain is drawn from a study of cytomegalovirus exposure and HLA in healthy donors. CDR3 length equals 13 residues. V lost 10 bases to trimming and J lost 2 bases, with 14 bases between them. CDR1 MDHEN and CDR2 SYDVKM come from the germline V gene. Vbeta (60) and Jbeta (13) primers were used in the PCR. Here immunoSEQ multiplex PCR was the method, and the copy in TCRdb shows in-frame clones only, minus some. Among some 140,000 clones, around 79% were seen once, and the ten largest hold approximately 7.7%. The V gene is TRBV28, the J gene TRBJ1-1; the D is unclear. The TCR originated in a man younger than 40 in good health and CMV-seropositive. Sequencing input: PBMCs. CDR3 in DNA: TGTGCCATAAAACGGGAGGTTAACACTGAAGCTTTCTTT. It is translated as CAIKREVNTEAFF.